Listed here are 25 T cell receptor beta chains from one sample, sequenced in a study of CD8 T cells in Susac syndrome. Random hexamers were used to reverse transcribe the RNA input (about 0.45 to 1 ug). Using its own MiXCR run on the immunoSEQ multiplex PCR reads, TCRdb lists one record per CDR3 protein. Among roughly 200,000 distinct CDR3 sequences listed, 85% to 95% were seen once. The sample consisted of CD4+ T cells from PBMCs. The receptors were gathered from a human donor in good health.

The rearrangement joins TRBV28 to TRBJ1-1, with D possibly TRBD1 on 6 matching bases. The germline CDR1 and CDR2 sequences are MDHEN and SYDVKM. V was pared by 6 bases and J by 11 bases, with 19 bases between. The CDR3 contains 13 residues. The CDR3 here is CASRNLGGLGAFF. CDR3 sequence (DNA): TGTGCCAGCAGAAACTTGGGGGGGCTTGGCGCTTTCTTT.

The chain has TRBV20-1 and TRBJ2-7; 10 nucleotides agree with TRBD1. The germline V gene has CDR1 DFQATT and CDR2 SNEGSKA (reference sequence). The CDR3 is 15 amino acids. Trimming cost V 0 bases and J 3 bases; bases outside gene matches: 5. The CDR3 DNA reads as TGCAGTGCTAGAGATCCGGGACAGGGGCTCTACGAGCAGTACTTC. Translating gives CSARDPGQGLYEQYF.

The genes are TRBV20-1 and TRBJ2-3; 8 positions match TRBD2. With V trimmed by 7 bases and J by 1 base, 4 bases remained unmatched. The CDR3 consists of 13 residues. Germline V CDR1 and CDR2: DFQATT, SNEGSKA (reference sequence). The CDR3 nucleotides are TGCAGTGTACCAGCGGGAGGCACAGATACGCAGTATTTT. It codes for CSVPAGGTDTQYF.

The chain employs TRBV14 and TRBJ2-7; TRBD2 might be the D (6 bases). From germline, CDR1 is SGHDN and CDR2 FVKESK. Deletions cut 4 bases from V and 7 bases from J, with 20 bases between. CDR3 size: 15 residues. CDR3 nucleotide sequence: TGTGCCAGCAGCCCCTGGGGACGGGACTCGCTTGAGCAGTACGTC. Translation: CASSPWGRDSLEQYV.

V is TRBV9 and J is TRBJ2-2; 9 nucleotides match TRBD2. The germline V gene encodes CDR1 SGDLS and CDR2 YYNGEE. The CDR3 has 16 amino acids. V gave up 0 bases and J gave up 5 bases; unmatched junction bases: 5. CDR3 DNA: TGTGCCAGCAGCGTAGTAGCGGGAGTAAGGACCGGGGAGCTGTTTTTT. This encodes CASSVVAGVRTGELFF.

The rearrangement uses TRBV12-3 or TRBV12-4 and TRBJ2-1, with D perhaps TRBD2 (6 bases). The CDR3 has 14 residues. Trimming stripped 6 bases from V and 3 bases from J, with 12 bases between. CDR3 coding DNA: TGTGCCAGCAGGGTATCGACTAGCTACAATGAGCAGTTCTTC. As protein: CASRVSTSYNEQFF.

The chain is built from TRBV15 and TRBJ1-2; D gene uncertain. The CDR3 runs 17 residues. The germline V gene encodes CDR1 LNHNV and CDR2 YYDKDF (reference sequence). The V end was cut by 0 bases, the J end by 4 bases, with 18 bases between. In DNA form, the CDR3 reads TGTGCCACCAGCAGAGATCACCCGGCGGACGGGCTCTATGGCTACACCTTC. Translated: CATSRDHPADGLYGYTF.

This sequence joins TRBV30 and TRBJ2-7, with D possibly TRBD1 on 5 matching bases. V was pared by 4 bases and J by 6 bases, with 19 bases between. This CDR3 has 14 residues. CDR1 is GTSNPN and CDR2 is SVGIG in the germline V gene (reference sequence). The CDR3 coding sequence is TGTGCCTGGAACCCCTCAGGGTCATACAGCGAGCAGTACGTC. The encoded protein is CAWNPSGSYSEQYV.

The J gene is TRBJ1-2, the V gene TRBV7-9, with D unresolved. CDR1 and CDR2 from the germline V gene are SEHNR and FQNEAQ (reference sequence). The V end was cut by 4 bases, the J end by 4 bases, with 16 bases between. The CDR3 contains 15 residues. The CDR3 loop is CASSSFPGKFYGYTF. For the CDR3, the DNA is TGTGCCAGCAGCTCATTCCCGGGCAAATTCTATGGCTACACCTTC.

This clonotype has just a few counts. V is TRBV24-1 and J is TRBJ2-3; no clear D gene. The CDR3 covers 13 residues. V lost 0 bases to trimming and J lost 6 bases, with 6 bases between them. Germline CDR1 and CDR2: KGHDR and SFDVKD. The CDR3 is CATSDLGRDTQYF. The CDR3 DNA reads TGTGCCACCAGTGATTTGGGACGGGATACGCAGTATTTT.

The chain has TRBV29-1 and TRBJ2-5; tentative D call: TRBD1 (6 bases). The CDR3 is 13 residues long. V was trimmed by 6 bases and J by 1 base, leaving 12 bases between them. The V gene's germline CDR1 is SQVTM and CDR2 ANQGSEA. DNA for the CDR3: TGCAGCGTACCCAGGGGTACCCAAGAGACCCAGTACTTC. It is translated as CSVPRGTQETQYF.

The rearrangement joins TRBV15 to TRBJ1-5; 8 nucleotides line up with TRBD1. J gave up 4 bases and V 3 bases, and 8 bases lay outside the gene matches. Germline CDR1 and CDR2: LNHNV and YYDKDF (reference sequence). This CDR3 has 16 amino acids. The CDR3 protein is CATSRPGTGGNQPQHF. The CDR3, as DNA: TGTGCCACCAGCAGGCCAGGGACAGGCGGAAATCAGCCCCAGCATTTT.

The V call is TRBV12-3 or TRBV12-4, the J call TRBJ2-3; the D is unclear. This CDR3 spans 11 amino acids. V lost 7 bases and J lost 6, with 8 bases in between. CDR3 protein: CASTRADTQYF. The CDR3 DNA reads as TGTGCCAGCACAAGAGCGGATACGCAGTATTTT.

The chain has TRBV23-1 and TRBJ2-1; no firm D call. TRBV23-1 is sorted into the ORF group, with uncertain function. The CDR3 is made up of 14 amino acids. Trimming removed 1 base at V and 5 bases at J, with 9 bases between. CDR3 nucleotide sequence: TGCGCCAGCAGTCAATTAGGTTGCAACAATGAGCAGTTCTTC. It encodes CASSQLGCNNEQFF.

The chain uses TRBV5-4 and TRBJ2-1; 7 bases fit TRBD2. V lost 3 bases to trimming and J lost 9 bases; unmatched junction nucleotides: 9. CDR1 is SGHNT, CDR2 YYREEE, per germline (reference sequence). This CDR3 spans 14 amino acids. The CDR3 sequence is CASSSSGTTGEQFF. CDR3 DNA: TGTGCCAGCAGCTCGAGCGGGACCACCGGTGAGCAGTTCTTC.

This clonotype was counted a single time. For the CDR3, the DNA is TGTGCCAGCAGTGTTGACAGGGACACTGAAGCTTTCTTT. It is translated as CASSVDRDTEAFF. V is TRBV6-5 and J is TRBJ1-1; 7 nucleotides match TRBD1. Germline V gives CDR1 MNHEY, CDR2 SVGAGI. This CDR3 is built from 13 residues. J gave up 3 bases and V 5 bases, and 3 bases lay outside the gene matches.

The chain recombines TRBV29-1 with TRBJ1-1, with D tentatively TRBD1 (6 bases). CDR1 is SQVTM, CDR2 ANQGSEA, per germline. The CDR3 is 13 amino acids. V shed 4 bases and J shed 3 bases, with 12 bases lying between them. The CDR3 nucleotides read TGCAGCGTTGGCGTAGGGGGTGACACTGAAGCTTTCTTT. Translated, it gives CSVGVGGDTEAFF.

The rearrangement joins TRBV29-1 to TRBJ1-1; TRBD1 might be the D (6 bases). With 6 bases removed from V and 3 bases from J, the gap between germline ends came to 14 bases. This CDR3 has 13 amino acids. Per the germline V gene, CDR1 is SQVTM and CDR2 is ANQGSEA. In DNA, the CDR3 is TGCAGCGTCAATACAGGGTCGGACACTGAAGCTTTCTTT. Its translation is CSVNTGSDTEAFF.

The chain couples TRBV11-2 to TRBJ2-1, with no clear D. The V gene lost 5 bases and the J gene lost 6 bases, with 11 bases spanning the gap. The CDR3 is made up of 13 amino acids. Germline V lookup: CDR1 SGHAT, CDR2 FQNNGV. CDR3 nucleotides: TGTGCCAGCAGCGCTTCTATAGTCAATGAGCAGTTCTTC. Protein sequence: CASSASIVNEQFF.

The rearrangement joins TRBV4-1 to TRBJ2-1; 11 positions match TRBD2. The CDR3 covers 17 residues. In germline, CDR1 is MGHRA, CDR2 YSYEKL. V lost 4 bases and J lost 5; bases outside the gene matches: 10. The CDR3 DNA is TGCGCCAGCAGCCGCCCCGCCGGGACTAGCGGCCACAATGAGCAGTTCTTC. It codes for CASSRPAGTSGHNEQFF.

V gene TRBV9 combines with J gene TRBJ2-3, with 11 positions matching TRBD2. The CDR3 spans 19 residues. J was trimmed by 4 bases and V by 3 bases; bases with no gene match: 16. CDR1 and CDR2 from the germline V gene are SGDLS and YYNGEE. This CDR3 is CASSAEPTSGRWGADTQYF. The CDR3 DNA follows: TGTGCCAGCAGCGCGGAACCAACTAGCGGGAGATGGGGCGCAGATACGCAGTATTTT.

The chain carries TRBV5-1 and TRBJ2-1; TRBD1 or TRBD2 may be the D gene (6 bases each). The CDR3 spans 13 residues. Germline V CDR1 and CDR2: SGHRS, YFSETQ. Trimming took off 4 bases at V and 8 bases at J, with 13 bases between the two ends. CDR3 bases: TGCGCCAGCAGCCCCGAAGGGGGGCATGAGCAGTTCTTC. This sequence encodes CASSPEGGHEQFF.

The CDR3 region has the DNA TGCAGCGCAGGGCTAGCCAAAAACATTCAGTACTTC. This translates into CSAGLAKNIQYF. This chain links TRBV29-1 with TRBJ2-4; tentatively, D is TRBD1 (5 bases). CDR3 size: 12 residues. CDR1 is SQVTM and CDR2 is ANQGSEA in the germline V gene. Deletions cut 7 bases from V and 0 bases from J, with 7 bases between. Combining the CDR3 with reference TRBV29-1 and TRBJ2-4 gives the whole variable domain SAVISQKPSRDICQRGTSLTIQCQVDSQVTMMFWYRQQPGQSLTLIATANQGSEATYESGFVIDKFPISRPNLTFSTLTVSNMSPEDSSIYLCSAGLAKNIQYFGAGTRLSVL.

This rearrangement joins TRBV28 to TRBJ2-7; no clear D gene. Trimming shortened V by 3 bases and J by 4 bases, and 13 bases separated the two germline ends. Germline assignment: CDR1 MDHEN and CDR2 SYDVKM. The CDR3 totals 14 residues. The chain's CDR3 is CASSFRARGYEQYV. DNA for the CDR3: TGTGCCAGCAGTTTTCGGGCCAGAGGATACGAGCAGTACGTC.

This chain links TRBV28 with TRBJ2-5; 8 nucleotides agree with TRBD2. CDR1 is MDHEN and CDR2 is SYDVKM in the germline V gene. This CDR3 contains 13 residues. J was trimmed by 4 bases and V by 4 bases; bases with no gene match: 2. Here the CDR3 DNA reads TGTGCCAGCAGTTACGGGACTAGAGAGACCCAGTACTTC. Amino acid sequence: CASSYGTRETQYF.